These 21 T cell receptor beta chains were sequenced from one sample in a study of post-analysis software for immune sequencing data (dated by TCRdb to between 2014 and 2017). The full study reports these points: Patients showed significantly higher frequencies than controls for a few TRBV segments, among them TRBV5-6, TRBV5-1 and TRBV20-1.

Library method: PCR. Instrument on record: Illumina HiSeq 2500. To reduce PCR and sequencing biases, unique molecular identifiers were built into the TCR beta cDNA libraries. TCRdb redid the processing of the public reads, applying fastp at Q25 and MiXCR, and retained in-frame beta chains. Entries that share a CDR3 protein sequence are merged under the most common genes and DNA. The sample table lists 430,000 or so distinct CDR3 sequences, approximately 42% of them with a count of one. Around 8% of the sample is taken by the ten largest. These receptors are not linked to any known antigen. The sequenced sample was blood. These receptors all come from a girl aged 2 to 9 with multiple sclerosis.

The genes are TRBV19 and TRBJ1-2; weak D call: TRBD1 (5 bases). Trimming stripped 6 bases from V and 4 bases from J, with 15 bases between. This CDR3 has 14 amino acids. Germline V gene lookup returns CDR1 LNHDA and CDR2 SQIVND (reference sequence). As DNA, the CDR3 is TGTGCCAGTAGCCCCGTAGGGACGAGCTATGGCTACACCTTC. It specifies CASSPVGTSYGYTF. The variable domain in full, completed from reference TRBV19 and TRBJ1-2, reads DGGITQSPKYLFRKEGQNVTLSCEQNLNHDAMYWYRQDPGQGLRLIYYSQIVNDFQKGDIAEGYSVSREKKESFPLTVTSAQKNPTAFYLCASSPVGTSYGYTFGSGTRLTVV.

The V gene is TRBV15, the J gene TRBJ1-4; D ambiguous. The CDR3 runs to 17 residues. Germline values: CDR1 LNHNV, CDR2 YYDKDF (reference sequence). V was cut by 0 bases and J by 0 bases, with 11 bases left in between. CDR3 sequence: CATSRDTPVPTNEKLFF. The CDR3 coding sequence is TGTGCCACCAGCAGAGATACGCCGGTCCCAACTAATGAAAAACTGTTTTTT. The whole variable domain, filled in from reference TRBV15 and TRBJ1-4, reads DAMVIQNPRYQVTQFGKPVTLSCSQTLNHNVMYWYQQKSSQAPKLLFHYYDKDFNNEADTPDNFQSRRPNTSFCFLDIRSPGLGDTAMYLCATSRDTPVPTNEKLFFGSGTQLSVL.

V and J are TRBV27 and TRBJ2-1; 7 bases agree with TRBD1. Germline V gives CDR1 MNHEY, CDR2 SMNVEV (reference sequence). V gave up 3 bases and J gave up 0 bases; unmatched junction bases: 5. This CDR3 comprises 16 residues. CDR3 bases: TGTGCCAGCAGTTTCCTGACAGGGTACTCCTACAATGAGCAGTTCTTC. It translates to CASSFLTGYSYNEQFF.

The rearrangement joins TRBV4-3 to TRBJ2-5; TRBD2 aligns across 10 bases. This CDR3 region has 16 residues. Trimming removed 1 base from V and 5 bases from J; junction bases left unmatched: 7. The germline CDR1 and CDR2 sequences are LGHNA and YSLEER. CDR3 region: CASSQVRTSGGETQYF. CDR3 bases: TGCGCCAGCAGCCAAGTCAGGACTAGCGGAGGGGAGACCCAGTACTTC.

This clonotype was picked up a small number of times. The gene calls are TRBV29-1 and TRBJ2-3, with D tentatively TRBD2 (5 bases). The CDR3 has 12 residues. Trimming stripped 5 bases from V and 6 bases from J, with 12 bases between. Germline lookup yields CDR1 SQVTM and CDR2 ANQGSEA. Here the CDR3 DNA reads TGCAGCGTTTCCGAGGGTGGGGATACGCAGTATTTT. This codes for CSVSEGGDTQYF.

V gene TRBV7-9 combines with J gene TRBJ2-4, with 9 bases lining up with TRBD1. The DNA matches TRBJ2-7 better at its end, which makes the J call doubtful. Germline V gene data show CDR1 as SEHNR and CDR2 as FQNEAQ (reference sequence). The CDR3 has 15 residues. CDR3 protein: CASSFGQGPTYEQYF. CDR3 bases: TGTGCCAGCAGCTTCGGACAGGGGCCCACCTACGAGCAGTACTTC.

This chain links TRBV6-5 with TRBJ2-1; D not resolved. The CDR3 contains 14 residues. V lost 0 bases and J 0 bases, leaving 3 bases between the germline ends. The germline CDR1 and CDR2 sequences are MNHEY and SVGAGI. CDR3 residues: CASSYSSSYNEQFF. Written as DNA, the CDR3 is TGTGCCAGCAGTTACTCGAGCTCCTACAATGAGCAGTTCTTC.

J is TRBJ2-1 and V is TRBV12-3 or TRBV12-4, with D perhaps matching TRBD1 (6 bases). The CDR3 has 14 amino acids. V gave up 7 bases and J gave up 0 bases, with 10 bases separating them. In DNA form, the CDR3 reads TGTGCCAGCATGCCGACAGGCTCCTACAATGAGCAGTTCTTC. This codes for CASMPTGSYNEQFF.

As to this clonotype: An end of the junction differs from the germline gene, which may be a read error. The rearrangement joins TRBV3-1 to TRBJ2-1; possibly TRBD2 for D (5 bases). This CDR3 has 15 residues. In germline, CDR1 is LGHDT, CDR2 YNNKEL (reference sequence). The DNA for the CDR3 is TGTGCCAGCAGACAAGGACTCAGCTCCTACAATGAGCAGTTCTTC. Protein sequence: CASRQGLSSYNEQFF.

The chain couples TRBV29-1 to TRBJ2-5, with no clear D. The germline CDR1 and CDR2 sequences are SQVTM and ANQGSEA. V gave up 2 bases and J gave up 11 bases, with 24 bases separating them. The CDR3 spans 15 residues. CDR3 nucleotide sequence: TGCAGCGTTGAATGGACCGCCAGCTCCTACAATGAGCAGTACTTC. Translating it yields CSVEWTASSYNEQYF.

Concerning this clonotype itself: Just one base apart from a much larger clone, this may be a read error. The chain employs TRBV10-2 and TRBJ2-1, with 10 nucleotides matching TRBD2. The J call may be faulty, since TRBJ2-7 better matches the DNA end. The CDR3 is 17 amino acids. Germline loops: CDR1 WSHSY, CDR2 SAAADI. This CDR3 is CASNTAGGITSYNEQYF. CDR3 sequence (DNA): TGCGCCAGCAATACAGCGGGGGGGATAACTTCCTACAATGAGCAGTACTTC.

The V gene is TRBV9, the J gene TRBJ1-6; D is uncertain. The V gene's germline CDR1 is SGDLS and CDR2 YYNGEE. The CDR3 runs 17 residues. Trimming pared 0 bases from V and 0 bases from J, leaving 10 bases between. The CDR3 loop is CASSVAAGSSYNSPLHF. The CDR3 DNA reads as TGTGCCAGCAGCGTAGCGGCGGGGAGCTCCTATAATTCACCCCTCCACTTT.

This sequence joins TRBV19 and TRBJ2-4; a weak D match, TRBD1 (5 bases). Gene TRBJ2-7 matches the end of the DNA better, so the J call may be wrong. CDR3 size: 14 residues. Germline-derived CDR1 and CDR2 are LNHDA and SQIVND (reference sequence). CDR3 residues: CASSIGAGLYEQYF. CDR3 nucleotides: TGTGCCAGTAGTATAGGAGCAGGGCTCTACGAGCAGTACTTC.

The chain has TRBV7-2 and TRBJ2-7; 11 bases match TRBD2. J lost 0 bases, V lost 2 bases, and 6 bases had no gene match. CDR1 SGHTA and CDR2 FQGNSA come from the germline V gene. This CDR3 spans 17 amino acids. The CDR3, as DNA: TGTGCCAGCAGCTTACGGACTAGCGGGTTCAGCTCCTACGAGCAGTACTTC. Translating it yields CASSLRTSGFSSYEQYF.

The rearrangement uses TRBV11-2 and TRBJ2-7; possible D gene TRBD2, 6 bases. Germline CDR1 SGHAT, CDR2 FQNNGV. This CDR3 has 16 residues. V was shortened by 1 base and J by 2 bases, with 15 bases between the two germline ends. CDR3: CASSLVPGLATYEQYF. CDR3 in DNA: TGTGCCAGCAGCTTAGTTCCGGGACTGGCAACCTACGAGCAGTACTTC.

This chain uses TRBV7-2 with TRBJ2-7; the match to TRBD2 covers 12 bases. Matching the DNA end better, TRBJ2-5 makes the J call doubtful. Germline lookup yields CDR1 SGHTA and CDR2 FQGNSA. This CDR3 has 17 amino acids. The DNA for the CDR3 is TGTGCCAGCAGCCCCCGAGAAACTAGCGGGAGGCGGGAGACCCAGTACTTC. Encoded protein: CASSPRETSGRRETQYF.

This sequence joins TRBV5-5 and TRBJ2-7; 8 positions agree with TRBD1. This CDR3 is built from 18 residues. Germline V gene data show CDR1 as SGHKS and CDR2 as YYEKEE (reference sequence). V lost 0 bases, J lost 3 bases, and 14 bases stayed unmatched. The CDR3 DNA is TGTGCCAGCAGCTTGGATTCGGGACAGGCTTCGTCGGACTACGAGCAGTACTTC. It is translated as CASSLDSGQASSDYEQYF.

This chain connects TRBV4-3 to TRBJ2-5; 11 bases fit TRBD2. CDR3 length: 15 residues. V trimming: 5 bases; J trimming: 4 bases; junction bases outside the gene matches: 6. Per germline, CDR1 LGHNA and CDR2 YSLEER. CDR3 loop: CASSERLAGLETQYF. The CDR3 DNA follows: TGCGCCAGCAGCGAGCGACTAGCGGGGTTAGAGACCCAGTACTTC.

A few counts support this clonotype. The chain combines TRBV7-2 with TRBJ2-5; a weak D match, TRBD2 (5 bases). CDR1 and CDR2 (germline): SGHTA, FQGNSA. The CDR3 is 16 residues long. Trimming took 2 bases from V and 5 from J, leaving 18 bases between them. CDR3 sequence: CASSLRLTRRWETQYF. CDR3 nucleotides: TGTGCCAGCAGCTTACGACTAACCAGGAGATGGGAGACCCAGTACTTC.

In its sample, this clonotype was seen a few times. The V call is TRBV28, the J call TRBJ1-5; 10 bases match TRBD1. The V segment lost 5 bases and the J segment 5 bases; nucleotides outside the gene matches: 6. CDR3 length: 15 residues. Germline V gives CDR1 MDHEN, CDR2 SYDVKM. The CDR3: CASSVTGQGYQPQHF. The CDR3 DNA reads as TGTGCCAGCAGTGTAACGGGACAGGGGTATCAGCCCCAGCATTTT.

The rearrangement links TRBV6-6 to TRBJ2-5; D gene unclear. CDR3 length: 16 residues. The ends were cut back, 2 bases at V and 5 bases at J, with 18 bases in the middle. CDR1 and CDR2 from the germline V gene are MNHNY and SVGAGI (reference sequence). This CDR3 reads CASSYDRRLNGETQYF. The CDR3 nucleotides read TGTGCCAGCAGTTACGACCGGAGACTGAATGGGGAGACCCAGTACTTC.